This T cell receptor (beta chain) emerged from a study of brain T cells in children with intractable seizures. Sequenced by immunoSEQ multiplex PCR; TCRdb stores in-frame clones only, minus some. The sample has 300,000 to 400,000 clones, about 93% seen once. The length of the CDR3 is 18 residues. Looked up from germline, CDR1 is LGHDT and CDR2 is YNNKEL (reference sequence). Deletions cut 1 base from V and 2 bases from J, with 19 bases between. Time point: blood from clinic visit 5 months post-surgery; TSC patient then seizure free. V and J are TRBV3-1 (or the pseudogene TRBV3-2) and TRBJ2-3; possible D gene TRBD2, 7 bases. The origin of this receptor is a boy younger than two with tuberous sclerosis and intractable seizures. The input for sequencing was peripheral blood, taken around 5 months after surgery. The CDR3 is CASSQGIGGAPHTDTQYF. DNA of the CDR3: TGTGCCAGCAGCCAAGGCATAGGGGGGGCCCCCCACACAGATACGCAGTATTTT.